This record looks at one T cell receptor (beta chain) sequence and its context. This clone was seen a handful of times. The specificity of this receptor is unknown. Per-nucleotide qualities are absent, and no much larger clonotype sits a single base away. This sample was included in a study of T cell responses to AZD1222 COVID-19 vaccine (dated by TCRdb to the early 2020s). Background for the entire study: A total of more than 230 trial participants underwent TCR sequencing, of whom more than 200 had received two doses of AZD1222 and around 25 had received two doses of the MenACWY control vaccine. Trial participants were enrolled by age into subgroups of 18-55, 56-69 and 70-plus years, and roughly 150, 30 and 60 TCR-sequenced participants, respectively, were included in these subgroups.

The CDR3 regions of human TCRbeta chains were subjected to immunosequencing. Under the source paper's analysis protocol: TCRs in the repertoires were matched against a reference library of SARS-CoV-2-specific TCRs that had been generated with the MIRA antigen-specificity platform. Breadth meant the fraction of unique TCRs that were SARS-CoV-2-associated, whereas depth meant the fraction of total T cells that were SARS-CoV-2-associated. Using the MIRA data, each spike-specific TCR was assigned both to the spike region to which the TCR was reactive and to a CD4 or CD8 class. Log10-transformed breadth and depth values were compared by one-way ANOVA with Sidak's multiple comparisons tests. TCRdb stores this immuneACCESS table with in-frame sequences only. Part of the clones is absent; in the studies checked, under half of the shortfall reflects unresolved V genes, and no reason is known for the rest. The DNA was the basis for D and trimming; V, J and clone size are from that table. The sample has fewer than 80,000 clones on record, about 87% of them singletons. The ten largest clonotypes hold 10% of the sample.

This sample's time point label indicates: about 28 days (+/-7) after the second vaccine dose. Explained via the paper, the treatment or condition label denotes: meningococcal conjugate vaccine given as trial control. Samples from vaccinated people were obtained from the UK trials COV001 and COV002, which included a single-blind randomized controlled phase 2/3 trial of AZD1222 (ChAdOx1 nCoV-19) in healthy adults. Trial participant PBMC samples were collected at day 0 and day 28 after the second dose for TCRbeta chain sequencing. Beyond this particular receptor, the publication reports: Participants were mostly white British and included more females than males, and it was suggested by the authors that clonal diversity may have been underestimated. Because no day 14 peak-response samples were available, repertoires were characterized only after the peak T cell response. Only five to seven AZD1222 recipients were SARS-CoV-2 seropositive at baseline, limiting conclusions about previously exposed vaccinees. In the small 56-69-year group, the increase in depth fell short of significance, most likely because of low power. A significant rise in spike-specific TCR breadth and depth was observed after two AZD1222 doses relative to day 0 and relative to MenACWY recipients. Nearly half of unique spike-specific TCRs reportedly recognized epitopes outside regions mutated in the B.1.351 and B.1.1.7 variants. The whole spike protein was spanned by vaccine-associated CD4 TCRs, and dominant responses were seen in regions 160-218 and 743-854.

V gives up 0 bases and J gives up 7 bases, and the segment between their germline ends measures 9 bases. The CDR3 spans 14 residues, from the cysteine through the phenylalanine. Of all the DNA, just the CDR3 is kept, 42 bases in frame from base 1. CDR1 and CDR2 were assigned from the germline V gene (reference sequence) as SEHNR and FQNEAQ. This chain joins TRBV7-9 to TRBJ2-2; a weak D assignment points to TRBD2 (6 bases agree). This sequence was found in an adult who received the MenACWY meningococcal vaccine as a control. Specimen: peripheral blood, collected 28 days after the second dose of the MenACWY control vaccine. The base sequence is TGTGCCAGCAGCTTAGCGCTTAGCGGCGGGGAGCTGTTTTTT. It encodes CASSLALSGGELFF.